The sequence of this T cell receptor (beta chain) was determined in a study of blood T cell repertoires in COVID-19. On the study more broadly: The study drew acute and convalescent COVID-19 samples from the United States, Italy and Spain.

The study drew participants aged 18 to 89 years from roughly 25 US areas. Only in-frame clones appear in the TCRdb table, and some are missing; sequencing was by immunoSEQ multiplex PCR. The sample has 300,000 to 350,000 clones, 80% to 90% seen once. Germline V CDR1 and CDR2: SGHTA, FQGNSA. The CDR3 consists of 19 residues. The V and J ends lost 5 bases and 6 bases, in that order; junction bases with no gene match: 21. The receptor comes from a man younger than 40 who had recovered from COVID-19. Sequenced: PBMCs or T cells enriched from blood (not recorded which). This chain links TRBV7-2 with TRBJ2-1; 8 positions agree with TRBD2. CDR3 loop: CASSRFGLGTRALVNEQFF. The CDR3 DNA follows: TGTGCCAGCAGCCGTTTCGGGCTTGGGACTAGAGCTCTTGTCAATGAGCAGTTCTTC.